This record concerns one T cell receptor beta chain sequence. Ten or more counts support this clonotype. The clone's antigen remains unknown. Base-call qualities are not available, and no considerably larger clone is one nucleotide away. The sample belongs to a study of Graves' ophthalmopathy and Graves' hyperthyroidism (dated by TCRdb to the late 2010s). About the investigation overall: Peripheral blood was collected before any treatment was given, at the time of initial diagnosis. The study used TCR beta repertoire signatures to distinguish Graves' ophthalmopathy from Graves' hyperthyroidism and to predict progression to ophthalmopathy. In total, approximately 130 blood samples were TCR-sequenced: 40 to 45 ophthalmopathy, under 80 hyperthyroidism and some 17 hyperthyroidism-to-ophthalmopathy patients. To explore V-J signatures distinguishing ophthalmopathy from hyperthyroidism, a discovery set of about 99 patients (around 44 ophthalmopathy, 57 stable hyperthyroidism) was enrolled. An independent validation cohort was composed of 18 to 20 hyperthyroidism patients and around 16 patients who later progressed from hyperthyroidism to ophthalmopathy. In several hyperthyroidism patients, the T-cell repertoires found in thyroid tissue were compared with those found in blood. Following sample collection, hyperthyroidism patients were given methimazole at a starting dose of 30 mg daily, and ophthalmopathy patients were given high-dose intravenous methylprednisolone. The roughly 100 discovery patients were randomly divided into training and test sets at a 7:3 ratio.

From cysteine to phenylalanine, the CDR3 is 14 amino acids long. Only the CDR3 part of the read is kept: 42 bases, read in frame from the first base. Compared with germline, V lacks 5 bases and J lacks 7 bases; bases without a gene match: 7. For repertoire sequencing, TCR beta CDR3 regions were amplified from RNA transcripts. HTBI primers and the Qiagen OneStep RT-PCR kit were used in a first-round RT-PCR, which was followed by a second-round multiplex PCR, size selection and purification. Libraries were sequenced paired-end with 100 bp reads on an Illumina HiSeq2000. The authors' pipeline ran thus. SOAPnuke was used to process the reads, throwing out any read that had adapters, had uncalled bases, had a mean Phred below 15, or lacked an exact constant-primer or identifier match. COPE v1.2.5 was used to merge the high-quality paired reads. Unique nucleotide sequences were defined as clonotypes and aligned to IMGT TRB V, D and J references using MiTCR v1.1. Only V-J combinations with frequency above 0.0001 were analysed, covering over 98% of repertoires. For each V-J combination, a TCR clonal expansion and chaos score was defined as F50 clonal expansion divided by the chaos observed in the TCRdist matrix. Welch's t-statistics and random forest were used to reduce the features to about 14 V-J combinations, which were then used as input to a naive Bayes classifier. The Morisita-Horn index was used to measure how similar the thyroid and blood repertoires were. Through fastp at Q25 and MiXCR, TCRdb rebuilt clones from the public reads, retaining in-frame beta chains. One record per CDR3 amino acid sequence lists the most common genes and DNA. The V and J calls, along with clone size, are taken from TCRdb and not from the paper's own processing. The sample yields 400,000 to 450,000 distinct CDR3 sequences; under 25% were counted once. The ten top clones hold under 3.5% of the sample.

Here is what the overall study found, with its caveats: No statistical method was used to predetermine the sample size, and group allocation was not hidden from the investigators. In validation, the model predicted ophthalmopathy progression with more than 70% sensitivity and around 72% specificity; roughly 11 predicted patients were CT-confirmed with GO in a median of 6.5 months. In cross-validation, the 13-signature model distinguished ophthalmopathy from stable hyperthyroidism with more than 85% sensitivity and approximately 81% specificity, while in the test set the corresponding values were about 79% and 69%. Most expanded thyroid clonotypes with frequency above 0.001 were also detected in blood, suggesting blood repertoires may reflect the thyroid immune response.

A patient counted as having stable hyperthyroidism if there was no progression to ophthalmopathy within 18 months of follow-up. Hyperthyroidism patients were newly diagnosed, with disease duration under 2 months, and aged 18 to 65 years. Patients with other autoimmune diseases, uncontrolled infections, pregnancy or lactation were excluded from the study. Clinical symptoms, serum thyroxine, TRAb, thyroid ultrasound and orbital computed tomography were used for diagnosis. Using Ficoll-Paque density gradient centrifugation, PBMCs were isolated from less than 13 ml of fresh peripheral blood. Total RNA was extracted using Trizol reagent, and RNA quality was checked on an Agilent 2100 Bioanalyzer.

In this chain, TRBV12-3 or TRBV12-4 is recombined with TRBJ2-5, with 10 bases matching TRBD1. The material sequenced was peripheral blood. This clonotype was obtained from a woman under 30 with stable Graves' hyperthyroidism. Donor details come from another sample of the same person, matched by shared clones. The nucleotide sequence reads TGTGCCAGCAGTCCGGGACAGGGGACATGGACCCAGTACTTC. This sequence encodes CASSPGQGTWTQYF.